This T cell receptor beta chain is from a study of OX40 agonist ivuxolimab in advanced cancers. On the study more broadly: Partial responses occurred in Three dose-escalation patients, one with hepatocellular carcinoma and two with cutaneous melanoma.

CDR1 and CDR2 from the germline V gene are MNHEY and SVGAGI. The CDR3 is 14 amino acids. Trimming cost V 10 bases and J 5 bases; bases outside gene matches: 11. Assay: immunoSEQ multiplex PCR; the TCRdb copy retains only in-frame clones and omits some. This sample has about 40,000 clones, with around 92% found just once. V gene TRBV6-5 combines with J gene TRBJ1-5; 7 bases line up with TRBD1. The sequence derives from an adult with an advanced solid tumor such as melanoma, head and neck, liver or kidney cancer. Sequenced material: CD4+ or CD8+ T cells sorted from blood, taken in a trial of the OX40 agonist ivuxolimab. As DNA, the CDR3 is TGTGCCACCCGTGAAGGGGGCTTCGATCAGCCCCAGCATTTT. Translation gives CATREGGFDQPQHF.